This entry features one T cell receptor (beta chain) sequence. This specimen belongs to a study of technical replicates of blood from a handful of donors. TCRdb's copy holds only in-frame clones and misses some; the assay was immunoSEQ multiplex PCR. The table has around 93,000 clones, over 85% seen once. This TCR was sampled from a human donor in good health. The sample taken for sequencing was T cells isolated from PBMCs.

CDR3 nucleotide sequence: TGTGCCAGCAGTTTCGTTGAGGGGGCGCTTGGCTACACCTTC. Residues: CASSFVEGALGYTF. This sequence joins TRBV28 and TRBJ1-2; 7 bases agree with TRBD1. Germline values: CDR1 MDHEN, CDR2 SYDVKM. Trimming at V came to 3 bases and at J to 7 bases, leaving 8 bases not matched to a gene. The CDR3 sequence is 14 residues long.